The next 10 T cell receptor beta chains were all read from a single sample in a study of Ad26.COV2.S vaccination and SARS-CoV-2 variants. Clones were read by immunoSEQ multiplex PCR, and TCRdb kept only the in-frame ones, dropping some. In the table there are over 130,000 clones, 75% to 90% of which are singletons. The sample in question was peripheral blood, obtained after recovery from COVID-19. These receptors originate from a human donor who had recovered from COVID-19.

This clone appeared a single time. The CDR3 nucleotides are TGTGCCAGCAGTTTATCCTGGGGTCTTGATCAGCCCCAGCATTTT. Protein product: CASSLSWGLDQPQHF. The chain is built from TRBV27 and TRBJ1-5, with no clear D. Germline V CDR1 and CDR2: MNHEY, SMNVEV (reference sequence). Trimming took 0 bases from V and 5 from J, leaving 11 bases between them. CDR3 size: 15 residues.

The chain uses TRBV28 and TRBJ2-7; the D is unclear. CDR1 is MDHEN and CDR2 is SYDVKM in the germline V gene. The length of the CDR3 is 14 residues. V lost 2 bases, J lost 0 bases, and 8 bases lay in between. CDR3 sequence: CASSLNGPSYEQYF. Here the CDR3 DNA reads TGTGCCAGCAGTTTAAACGGACCCTCCTACGAGCAGTACTTC.

The genes are TRBV28 and TRBJ2-7; D unresolved. CDR1 and CDR2 (germline): MDHEN, SYDVKM. Trimming took 7 bases from V and 6 from J, leaving 16 bases between them. This CDR3 is 13 amino acids long. The CDR3, as DNA: TGTGCCAGCACCCTCGGACCCTCTCGCGAGCAGTACTTC. This sequence encodes CASTLGPSREQYF.

The chain recombines TRBV5-1 with TRBJ2-3, with TRBD1 as a possible D gene (5 bases). The germline V gene encodes CDR1 SGHRS and CDR2 YFSETQ. Trimming removed 4 bases from V and 2 bases from J, with 11 bases in between. This CDR3 spans 14 amino acids. CDR3: CASSPTGHTDTQYF. In DNA, the CDR3 is TGCGCCAGCAGCCCCACAGGTCACACAGATACGCAGTATTTT.

This rearrangement joins TRBV7-9 to TRBJ2-7; TRBD2 is a possible D gene (6 bases). The CDR3 consists of 14 residues. V was cut by 1 base and J by 7 bases, with 14 bases left in between. Germline V gene sequence: CDR1 SEHNR, CDR2 FQNEAQ (reference sequence). CDR3 bases: TGTGCCAGCAGCTTAGGTAGGGGAGGTGAAGAGCAGTACTTC. This codes for CASSLGRGGEEQYF.

The chain links TRBV6-1 to TRBJ1-2; D gene uncertain. The CDR3 consists of 14 residues. V dropped 0 bases and J dropped 6 bases, with 11 bases sitting between them. CDR1 is MNHNS and CDR2 is SASEGT in the germline V gene. The CDR3 nucleotides read TGTGCCAGCAGTGAAGCTCACAGCTCGAATGGCTACACCTTC. Translation: CASSEAHSSNGYTF.

CDR3: CASSGHGTGVYEQYF. In DNA, the CDR3 is TGTGCCAGTAGTGGGCACGGGACAGGTGTCTACGAGCAGTACTTC. This rearrangement joins TRBV19 to TRBJ2-7; TRBD1 matches at 8 bases. Germline trimming cut 5 bases from V and 3 bases from J; bases unmatched to any gene: 9. Per germline, CDR1 LNHDA and CDR2 SQIVND (reference sequence). CDR3 length: 15 amino acids.

This rearrangement joins TRBV7-2 to TRBJ2-3, with D possibly TRBD2 on 6 matching bases. V dropped 3 bases and J dropped 6 bases, with 10 bases sitting between them. Germline V gives CDR1 SGHTA, CDR2 FQGNSA. The CDR3 contains 13 residues. The CDR3, as DNA: TGTGCCAGCAGCTTCGGGGGAGAGGATACGCAGTATTTT. Amino acids: CASSFGGEDTQYF.

With regard to this clone: Distinct nucleotide sequences in the sample also encode this CDR3. The chain links TRBV5-1 to TRBJ1-1, with D maybe TRBD1 (5 bases). Looked up from germline, CDR1 is SGHRS and CDR2 is YFSETQ. The CDR3 has 13 amino acids. V lost 4 bases and J lost 1, with 8 bases in between. CDR3 nucleotides: TGCGCCAGCAGCCCGGGGGGGAACACTGAAGCTTTCTTT. This gives the protein CASSPGGNTEAFF.

This clone showed up just a few times. The chain combines TRBV5-5 with TRBJ2-6; D unclear. CDR1 SGHKS and CDR2 YYEKEE come from the germline V gene (reference sequence). The CDR3 consists of 16 residues. V lost 3 bases and J 0 bases, leaving 10 bases between the germline ends. CDR3 loop: CASSSYVTSGANVLTF. DNA for the CDR3: TGTGCCAGCAGCTCGTATGTTACCTCTGGGGCCAACGTCCTGACTTTC.